A selection of T cell receptor beta chains follows, all from one sample in a study of blood T cell repertoires in COVID-19. Sequenced by immunoSEQ multiplex PCR; TCRdb stores in-frame clones only, minus some. The table shows about 36,000 clones, with around 81% occurring only once. Sequencing was carried out using peripheral blood. These receptors were collected from a human donor in a cohort sampled during active COVID-19. Each CDR3 is given with its conserved first and last residue. Fields, in order: J gene, D gene, clone size, V gene, CDR3 DNA, CDR3 protein. A D gene is named only where the DNA matches it firmly. Some rows have no size entry. The others give once, few or many, or a class for an expanded clone.

>TRBJ1-1|-|-|TRBV2
TGTGCCAGCATCCAGGGCGATGTCACTGAAGCTTTCTTT
CASIQGDVTEAFF
>TRBJ2-1|-|-|TRBV7-6
TGTGCCAGCAGCTTAGCAGCGGGCAGTTCCAGCTCCTACAATGAGCAGTTCTTC
CASSLAAGSSSSYNEQFF
>TRBJ1-5|-|-|TRBV19
TGTGCCAGTAGTATCATCGGCGGACAGTCCCAGCATTTT
CASSIIGGQSQHF
>TRBJ1-2|-|-|TRBV24-1
TGTGCCACCAGTGACGCGAATACTAACTATGGCTACACCTTC
CATSDANTNYGYTF
>TRBJ2-1|TRBD2|few|TRBV7-2
TGTGCCAGCAGCCACCTCATACTAGCGGGGGCAGGGTCCTACAATGAGCAGTTCTTC
CASSHLILAGAGSYNEQFF
>TRBJ1-2|TRBD1|few|TRBV6-5
TGTGCCAGCAGTTACGTTAGGACAGGGGGAAGTTATGGCTACACCTTC
CASSYVRTGGSYGYTF
>TRBJ1-6|-|-|TRBV14
TGTGCCAGCAGCGGACTGGGACAAGGAGGTTCACCCCTCCACTTT
CASSGLGQGGSPLHF
>TRBJ2-5|-|-|TRBV6-2/TRBV6-3
TGTGCCAGCAGTCAAGGGGCAGCATACGAGACCCAGTACTTC
CASSQGAAYETQYF
>TRBJ2-2|-|-|TRBV5-4
TGTGCCAGCAGCTTGGGCCGGGCTAGCCGCGACACCGGGGAGCTGTTTTTT
CASSLGRASRDTGELFF
>TRBJ2-3|-|-|TRBV7-9
TGTGCCAGCAGCATACTCCGCGGCACAGATACGCAGTATTTT
CASSILRGTDTQYF
>TRBJ2-4|-|-|TRBV19
TGTGCCAGTAGTGCCCCAGGGACACGCAAAAACATTCAGTACTTC
CASSAPGTRKNIQYF
>TRBJ1-4|TRBD1|-|TRBV7-3
TGTGCCAGCAGCCGGGACAGGGGTGAACCGAGGGGATTTAATGAAAAACTGTTTTTT
CASSRDRGEPRGFNEKLFF
>TRBJ2-2|TRBD1|-|TRBV5-1
TGCGCCAGCAGCACAGGGGTCCCCGGGGAGCTGTTTTTT
CASSTGVPGELFF
>TRBJ1-6|-|-|TRBV30
TGTGCCTGGACCTCCGGCCAACTAAATTCACCCCTCCACTTT
CAWTSGQLNSPLHF
>TRBJ2-3|TRBD1|-|TRBV5-8
TGTGCCAGCAGGAGCTTGCCGGGACAGGGGTTGGCAGATACGCAGTATTTT
CASRSLPGQGLADTQYF
>TRBJ2-6|-|-|TRBV7-3
TGTGCCAGCAGTTTTTACTCTGGGGCCAACGTCCTGACTTTC
CASSFYSGANVLTF
>TRBJ2-1|TRBD1|-|TRBV7-6
TGTGCCAGCAGCTTAGGACCTCTGAGGACAGGGGGTGACAGGGTTAGGAATGAGCAGTTCTTC
CASSLGPLRTGGDRVRNEQFF
>TRBJ2-3|-|-|TRBV9
TGTGCCAGCAGCGTATCGAACAGGGCCGGGGATACGCAGTATTTT
CASSVSNRAGDTQYF
>TRBJ2-3|-|-|TRBV20-1
TGCAGTGCTGGGGAGACAGATACGCAGTATTTT
CSAGETDTQYF
>TRBJ1-1|-|-|TRBV30
TGTGCCTGGGGGGGGGAACGACGGGACACTGAAGCTTTCTTT
CAWGGERRDTEAFF
>TRBJ2-7|TRBD1|few|TRBV7-3
TGTGCCAGCAGCTTATACGGGACAGGGCCCTACGAGCAGTACTTC
CASSLYGTGPYEQYF
>TRBJ2-3|TRBD2|-|TRBV28
TGTGCCAGCAGTTTATGGGGGACTAGCGGCACAGATACGCAGTATTTT
CASSLWGTSGTDTQYF
>TRBJ2-1|TRBD2|-|TRBV10-2
TGCGCCAGCACCATTGGGGGACTAGCGTCTTACAATGAGCAGTTCTTC
CASTIGGLASYNEQFF
>TRBJ2-2|TRBD2|-|TRBV5-5
TGTGCCAGCAGCTTGTTCCGGGGGGGCGAAACCGGGGAGCTGTTTTTT
CASSLFRGGETGELFF
>TRBJ2-7|TRBD2|-|TRBV7-2
TGTGCCAGCAGCTCGGGACTAGCGGGTACTTACGAGCAGTACTTC
CASSSGLAGTYEQYF
>TRBJ2-7|-|-|TRBV27
TGTGCCAGCAGTGTGACAGGGAGGTACGAGCAGTACTTC
CASSVTGRYEQYF
>TRBJ2-7|-|-|TRBV3-1/TRBV3-2
TGTGCCAGCAGCGAAAAGGAGGACGGTAGATTAGAGCAGTACTTC
CASSEKEDGRLEQYF
>TRBJ2-7|TRBD2|-|TRBV6-5
TGTGCCAGCAGGGCTGGACTAGCCGCCTACGAGCAGTACTTC
CASRAGLAAYEQYF
>TRBJ2-3|-|-|TRBV2
TGTGCCAGCAGGGATAGAGGTGGGGGGGATACGCAGTATTTT
CASRDRGGGDTQYF
>TRBJ2-3|TRBD2|-|TRBV7-2
TGTGCCAGCAGCCCATACGCGGGGGGGCACGATACGCAGTATTTT
CASSPYAGGHDTQYF
>TRBJ1-5|TRBD1|-|TRBV28
TGTGCCAGCAGCGGGACAGGGGCTTATCAGCCCCAGCATTTT
CASSGTGAYQPQHF
>TRBJ2-1|TRBD1|-|TRBV5-1
TGCGCCAGCATCGCAGGGACAGGGACCTACAATGAGCAGTTCTTC
CASIAGTGTYNEQFF
>TRBJ2-1|TRBD2|-|TRBV6-5
TGTGCCAGCAGGCAGAGCGGGGGGGCAAACAATGAGCAGTTCTTC
CASRQSGGANNEQFF
>TRBJ1-3|-|-|TRBV30
TGTGCCTGGAGTGTACGGCGGTCCTCTGGAAACACCATATATTTT
CAWSVRRSSGNTIYF
>TRBJ1-6|-|few|TRBV15
TGTGCCACCAGCGTGAGCGATTTTAATTCACCCCTCCACTTT
CATSVSDFNSPLHF
>TRBJ2-5|-|-|TRBV18
TGTGCCAGCTCGCCAGGGCTAGAGACCCAGTACTTC
CASSPGLETQYF
>TRBJ1-1|-|-|TRBV5-8
TGTGCCAGCAGCTTGGTCCTGGGGGCAACCGAAGCTTTCTTT
CASSLVLGATEAFF
>TRBJ2-6|-|once|TRBV28
TGTGCCAGCAGATTGACAGCGCTTACGGCGGGGGCCAACGTCCTGACTTTC
CASRLTALTAGANVLTF
>TRBJ1-6|TRBD1|-|TRBV3-1/TRBV3-2
TGTGCCAGCAGCCAAGTACAGGGGAATTCACCCCTCCACTTT
CASSQVQGNSPLHF
>TRBJ1-1|-|-|TRBV11-3
TGTGCCAGCAGCTTAGAGACAGGAACTGAAGCTTTCTTT
CASSLETGTEAFF
>TRBJ2-5|TRBD2|-|TRBV6-2/TRBV6-3
TGTGCCAGCAGTTACTCGAGACTAGCGGGGGGGCTGAAGAAAGAGACCCAGTACTTC
CASSYSRLAGGLKKETQYF